The 14 T cell receptor beta chains below come from one sample, sequenced in a study of T-cell reconstitution after alpha-beta-depleted transplantation in children. The TCRbeta library was prepared with unique molecular identifiers. MiXCR, run by TCRdb on the PCR reads, gives a single entry per CDR3 protein. The data contain approximately 520,000 distinct CDR3 sequences, about 31% of them singletons. The sample here was PBMCs from the stem cell graft donor, taken from the stem cell graft. Every receptor here comes from a human donor who donated a stem cell graft to a child with aplastic anemia.

This clonotype was seen more than once but under ten times. The gene calls are TRBV11-2 and TRBJ2-5; no clear D. The CDR3 consists of 13 residues. V lost 0 bases to trimming and J lost 4 bases, with 6 bases between them. Germline assignment: CDR1 SGHAT and CDR2 FQNNGV. CDR3 coding DNA: TGTGCCAGCAGCTTAGAGGCCGCAGAGACCCAGTACTTC. Translation: CASSLEAAETQYF.

This clonotype was found a few times. The chain uses TRBV9 and TRBJ2-1; weak D call: TRBD2 (7 bases). CDR1 is SGDLS, CDR2 YYNGEE, per germline. CDR3 length: 17 amino acids. V dropped 2 bases and J dropped 3 bases, with 18 bases sitting between them. The CDR3 protein is CASSVGGGGRIYNEQFF. The CDR3 DNA is TGTGCCAGCAGCGTGGGAGGGGGGGGACGGATCTACAATGAGCAGTTCTTC.

A few counts support this clonotype. The chain uses TRBV20-1 and TRBJ2-3, with no clear D. V was clipped by 1 base and J by 6 bases, with 14 bases between them. In germline, CDR1 is DFQATT, CDR2 SNEGSKA (reference sequence). The CDR3 has 14 amino acids. CDR3 nucleotide sequence: TGCAGTGCTAGAGGAGCAAGGAGCAGGGATACGCAGTATTTT. Protein: CSARGARSRDTQYF.

The chain joins TRBV18 to TRBJ1-1; D is uncertain. This CDR3 is 14 amino acids long. V was pared by 4 bases and J by 5 bases, with 14 bases between. The germline V gene encodes CDR1 KGHSH and CDR2 LQKENI. CDR3 sequence: CASSLSGRRTEAFF. The CDR3 DNA reads as TGTGCCAGCTCACTTTCCGGACGTCGGACTGAAGCTTTCTTT.

This clonotype was seen more than once but under ten times. The chain is built from TRBV7-8 and TRBJ1-4, with D possibly TRBD1 on 6 matching bases. This CDR3 region has 14 residues. With 6 bases removed from V and 4 bases from J, the gap between germline ends came to 12 bases. Germline V gene sequence: CDR1 SGHVS, CDR2 FQNEAQ. The CDR3 region is CASSNTGINEKLFF. As DNA, the CDR3 is TGTGCCAGCAGTAATACAGGGATTAATGAAAAACTGTTTTTT.

V gene TRBV19 combines with J gene TRBJ1-2; D may be TRBD1 (6 bases). The CDR3 runs 14 residues. CDR1 is LNHDA, CDR2 SQIVND, per germline (reference sequence). Trimming cost V 5 bases and J 4 bases, with 14 bases left between them. The CDR3 bases are TGTGCCAGTAGTGTTGACCGGGACACCTATGGCTACACCTTC. It specifies CASSVDRDTYGYTF.

The chain uses TRBV29-1 and TRBJ1-1; D gene uncertain. V lost 3 bases, J lost 7 bases, and 15 bases lay in between. Germline V gives CDR1 SQVTM, CDR2 ANQGSEA. The CDR3 length is 13 residues. CDR3 loop: CSVDERGTSEAFF. CDR3 DNA sequence: TGCAGCGTTGATGAACGGGGTACGAGTGAAGCTTTCTTT.

This clonotype was observed a few times. The rearrangement uses TRBV6-1 and TRBJ2-5, with TRBD2 identical over 10 bases. The CDR3 has 15 residues. Unmatched junction bases numbered 7, after V lost 5 bases and J lost 4 bases. Germline V gene data show CDR1 as MNHNS and CDR2 as SASEGT. In DNA form, the CDR3 reads TGTGCCAGCAGTCATTTAGCGGGAGGAGGAGAGACCCAGTACTTC. It yields the protein CASSHLAGGGETQYF.

CDR3 nucleotides: TGTGCCAGCAGCTTGTCTCCGGGACTCCGGTACGAGCAGTACGTC. Translated, it gives CASSLSPGLRYEQYV. This chain uses TRBV5-6 with TRBJ2-7, with a weak D call TRBD2 (6 bases). Germline CDR1 and CDR2: SGHDT and YYEEEE. CDR3 size: 15 residues. V was clipped by 1 base and J by 4 bases, with 15 bases between them.

Only a few counts were recorded for this clonotype. The genes are TRBV7-2 and TRBJ2-1; D may correspond to TRBD1 or TRBD2 (6 bases each). This CDR3 spans 15 amino acids. Germline CDR1 is SGHTA and CDR2 is FQGNSA. Trimming stripped 1 base from V and 10 bases from J, with 17 bases between. For the CDR3, the DNA is TGTGCCAGCAGCTTAGACGGGGGCTTGAGGTCGGAGCAGTTCTTC. Translated: CASSLDGGLRSEQFF.

The chain couples TRBV30 to TRBJ1-3; the match to TRBD1 covers 10 bases. The junction had 7 bases not matched to a gene; V was cut back by 5 bases and J by 9 bases. Per the germline V gene, CDR1 is GTSNPN and CDR2 is SVGIG (reference sequence). The CDR3 totals 13 residues. CDR3 sequence (DNA): TGTGCCTGGGGGACAGGGGCCCGTCCCACCATATATTTT. Translated: CAWGTGARPTIYF.

The chain has TRBV12-3 or TRBV12-4 and TRBJ2-3; possibly TRBD1 or TRBD2 for D (6 bases each). This CDR3 contains 16 residues. The V end was cut by 6 bases, the J end by 4 bases, with 20 bases between. The chain's CDR3 is CASSHRDGGRPDTQYF. The CDR3 region has the DNA TGTGCCAGCAGCCATCGAGATGGGGGGCGCCCAGATACGCAGTATTTT.

J is TRBJ1-1 and V is TRBV5-1; possibly TRBD1 for D (5 bases). CDR1 is SGHRS, CDR2 YFSETQ, per germline. The CDR3 loop spans 15 amino acids. V dropped 4 bases and J dropped 4 bases, with 17 bases sitting between them. CDR3 nucleotide sequence: TGCGCCAGCAGCGGGAGGTCGGGACTAGTCACTGAAGCTTTCTTT. Encoded protein: CASSGRSGLVTEAFF.

The genes are TRBV6-1 and TRBJ2-3; 10 nucleotides align to TRBD2. Germline V gene lookup returns CDR1 MNHNS and CDR2 SASEGT. CDR3 length equals 16 residues. J gave up 4 bases and V 8 bases, and 12 bases lay outside the gene matches. The CDR3 protein is CASAAASGSRSDTQYF. CDR3 in DNA: TGTGCCAGCGCCGCGGCTAGCGGGAGTCGATCAGATACGCAGTATTTT.